The T cell receptor (beta chain) described here comes from a study of blood T cell repertoires in COVID-19. Germline CDR1 and CDR2: SGHTA and FQGNSA. CDR3 length equals 15 residues. V lost 5 bases, J lost 3 bases, and 16 bases lay in between. TCRdb's copy holds only in-frame clones and misses some; the assay was immunoSEQ multiplex PCR. The data hold approximately 330,000 clones, with roughly 90% observed a single time. The sequenced sample was peripheral blood. The genes are TRBV7-2 and TRBJ2-5, with a possible D match to TRBD2 (5 bases). This sequence was found in a woman in her forties or fifties with active or convalescent COVID-19. CDR3 sequence reads: CASSPAGWQEETQYF. In DNA, the CDR3 is TGTGCCAGCAGCCCTGCGGGCTGGCAGGAAGAGACCCAGTACTTC.